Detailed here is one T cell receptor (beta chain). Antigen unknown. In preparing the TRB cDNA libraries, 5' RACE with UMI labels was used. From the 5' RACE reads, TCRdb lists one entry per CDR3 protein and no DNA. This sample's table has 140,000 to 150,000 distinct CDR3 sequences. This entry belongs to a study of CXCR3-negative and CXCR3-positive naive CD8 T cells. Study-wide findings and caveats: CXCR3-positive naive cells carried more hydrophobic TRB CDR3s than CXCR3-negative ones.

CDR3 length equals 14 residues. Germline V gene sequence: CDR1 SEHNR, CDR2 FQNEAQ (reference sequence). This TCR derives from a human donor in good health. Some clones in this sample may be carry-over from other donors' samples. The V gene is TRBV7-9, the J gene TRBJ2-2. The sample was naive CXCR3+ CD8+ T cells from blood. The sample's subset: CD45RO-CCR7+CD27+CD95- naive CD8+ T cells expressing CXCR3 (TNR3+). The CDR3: CASSLLDLTGELFF.